This T cell receptor beta chain appears in the sequencing data of a study of naive and memory T cell subsets (dated by TCRdb to about 2017). Study-level background: The study applied an open-source, UMI-based TCR alpha and beta sequencing pipeline to sorted naive and memory peripheral blood T cell subsets. RNA was DNase-treated and reverse transcribed with TCR constant-region primers, mostly using SuperScript III. The results of the functional CMV T cell responses matched the IgG serology results in every case. Overall study results and their limits: Single alpha or beta chain sequences, rather than paired alpha/beta receptors, were used to define clonotypes. RNA-based TCR counts may be influenced by expression changes linked to T cell activation and differentiation. The repertoire findings for the naive and memory subsets could not be validated against a ground truth because none was available. A power law was followed by TCR abundance, with an exponent that differed between naive and memory subsets but was consistent across the three individuals. In both CD4 and CD8 cells, a rise in Gini index and a fall in Shannon and inverse Simpson diversity were observed from naive through CM, EM and EMRA. After error correction, over 85% of naive TCR sequences appeared only once, giving much steeper abundance distributions than memory subsets.

Separate amplification of TCR alpha and beta chain libraries was performed from the second PCR step onward. Donor CMV status was determined by IFNgamma production from CD4+ T cells after overnight stimulation of fresh PBMCs with CMV viral lysate. CD4 T cells were positively selected with Miltenyi beads, followed by positive selection of CD8 T cells from the CD4-negative fraction. After staining for CD3, CD4, CD8, CD45RA, CD27 and a live/dead dye, cells were sorted on a BD Aria II into four subsets based on CD45RA and CD27. Effector memory cells were sorted as CD45RA-CD27-, whereas EMRA cells were sorted as CD45RA+CD27-. A few healthy volunteers provided blood, and the blood of each volunteer was split into CD4 and CD8 T cells and then into four differentiation subsets. About 130 ml of peripheral blood was collected from each donor, and PBMC were isolated from the blood using Ficoll-Paque PLUS density-gradient centrifugation. After sorting, cells were lysed in RLT buffer, RNA was extracted using a Qiagen RNeasy kit, and the extracted RNA was stored at -80 degrees C.

V and J lose 4 bases and 4 bases, and a span of 8 bases separates them. The CDR1 and CDR2 encoded by the germline V gene are SGHRS and YFSETQ. The CDR3 numbers 12 residues from cysteine through phenylalanine. The read is trimmed to its CDR3 DNA, 36 bases read in frame from base 1. This clonotype was seen only a few times. This receptor's antigen is unknown. The input lacks base qualities; no much larger clone sits a single base away. Library method: UMI-ligation and nested PCR. The beta constant-region primer consisted of an equimolar mixture of two oligonucleotides that together covered TRBC1 and TRBC2. A single-stranded oligonucleotide carrying the SP2 primer and a 12-nucleotide UMI was ligated to the 3' end of the cDNA by T4 RNA ligase 1. Four rounds of PCR, combining the SP2 primer with nested alpha and beta constant-region primers, were used to amplify the ligated cDNA. The ligation reaction was kept at 16 degrees C for 20-24 hours. PCR2 was usually performed as a SYBR Green qPCR and halted at a preset threshold so that over-amplification would not occur. All purifications after the first were performed with Agencourt AMPure XP magnetic beads. Library quantification was done by Qubit, followed by a TapeStation check on which the main peak was expected at around 650 bp. The pooled libraries were sequenced on an Illumina MiSeq using v2 2x251 paired-end kits, which usually yielded about 0.95-2.1 million reads per sample. Each sample library was pooled at 4 nM, and about 4.5-7% PhiX was included to improve cluster recognition. Turning to the authors' computational methods: Decombinator assigned V and J genes to Demultiplexor-processed FASTQ reads by tag matching, allowing a single base-pair mismatch. By using UMIs, Collapsinator corrected both sequencing errors and the frequency errors caused by PCR heterogeneity. TCRs were translated and CDR3s were extracted from the conserved cysteine to the FGXG phenylalanine by CDR3Translator, with non-productive sequences being flagged. Repertoires were subsampled to equal numbers of UMI-defined TCRs before Gini, Shannon entropy and inverse Simpson indices were calculated. Within the linear range, a power law was fitted by maximum likelihood to the distributions of clonotype abundance. For one naive CD8 sample, the pipeline and MIGEC produced similar UMI counts, unique TCR numbers and clonal distributions. A set of several thousand CMV-associated CDR3 sequences, compiled from VDJdb and a published dataset, was used to search the repertoires. TCRdb reanalyzed the raw reads on its own, using fastp at Q25 for trimming and MiXCR for clone calling, and kept in-frame beta chains. All rows with the same CDR3 protein become a single entry with the most common DNA and genes. For this entry, the V and J calls and clone size follow TCRdb and not the study's own pipeline. The sample table lists some 28,000 distinct CDR3 sequences, around 10% of them with a count of one. The ten biggest clones cover approximately 17% of the sample.

Recombination linked TRBV5-1 to TRBJ2-5, with the D segment possibly TRBD1 or TRBD2, each aligning over 5 bases. The specimen sequenced was effector memory CD4+ T cells from blood. The cell subset or site tag for this specimen amounts to: effector memory, CD45RA- CD27-. The clonotype comes from a human donor in good health. In nucleotides, the sequence is TGCGCCAGCAGCCGGGACCTAGAGACCCAGTACTTC. Its protein reads: CASSRDLETQYF.